This T cell receptor beta chain was identified in a study of type 1 and type 2 diabetes patients listed by TCRdb under 2016. Broadly, across the study: Eight or nine type 1 diabetes patients, four type 2 diabetes patients and about 6 nondiabetic controls, all recruited in China, made up the cohort. A total of more than 15 million paired-end reads were generated across the whole study. Paired-end sequencing of TCRbeta libraries was performed on Illumina HiSeq 2000 or MiSeq instruments. Type 2 diabetes patients were included as a disease comparison group for the type 1 diabetes patients. Across the study, CD4+ and CD8+ T cells were positively selected from PBMCs by means of CD4 or CD8 MicroBeads on MACS columns. The study profiled TCRbeta repertoires by high-throughput sequencing to compare type 1 diabetes, type 2 diabetes and nondiabetic individuals. Similar V gene usage was observed when roughly 19-cycle and approximately 25-cycle amplification were compared, suggesting similar primer efficiencies and random PCR bias. General conclusions and limits of the study: Only a limited number of T2D and control samples were sequenced, so some T1D-only HECs might also appear in more T2D or control samples. Type 2 diabetes repertoires showed high diversity, significantly greater than type 1 diabetes repertoires in both CD4+ and CD8+ T cells. Age and gender were not matched between study groups, possibly biasing interpretation. Highly correlated V and J gene usage patterns were observed for type 2 diabetes and control samples, with an average of around 0.97 between samples. Only a few highly-expanded CD4+ clones (median one) were found in type 2 diabetes patients, and these clones made up a median around 4% of reads.

Every diabetic patient fulfilled standard classification criteria for type 1 or type 2 diabetes, and glucose and C-peptide were evaluated using WHO-recommended methods. Donors with other autoimmune diseases or infections within the previous four weeks were excluded. From each participant, 9.5 to 10 milliliters of peripheral blood were collected. LymphoPrep density separation was used to isolate PBMCs. V is clipped by 0 bases and J by 5 bases, and the sequence between their germline boundaries is 6 bases long. The CDR3 measures 12 amino acids from cysteine to phenylalanine. The kept DNA is CDR3 alone, 36 bases in frame from the first base. CDR1 and CDR2 (GTSNPN, SVGIG) derive from the germline V gene (reference sequence). The sample was run on an Illumina MiSeq. TCRbeta CDR3 amplification used genomic DNA from the sorted T cell subsets as template. The TCRbeta CDR3 region was amplified by multiplex PCR with 30 forward and 13 reverse primers. After the PCR products were purified with AMPure XP beads, a second PCR of approximately 25 cycles was run to add indices and adaptors. Libraries were gel-purified using the QIAquick Gel Extraction Kit before sequencing. Concerning the study's data processing: Paired-end reads were merged using FLASH and were aligned with IgBLAST to IMGT V, D and J germline references. Reads with less than 70% alignment identity to germline references were removed, leaving over 10 million reads across the study. Following IMGT definitions, CDR3 boundaries, reading frame and productivity were assigned. Highly-expanded clones were defined as clones making up 1% or more of reads, and normalized Shannon entropy was used to measure diversity. Unpaired two-tailed t-tests were used to test for differences in Shannon entropy between groups. TCRdb took the public reads, trimmed them with fastp at Q25, ran MiXCR for clone calling and kept in-frame beta chains. Rows with a matching CDR3 protein are joined into one entry that keeps the most common DNA and genes. These V and J calls derive from TCRdb rather than the authors' analysis. The sample yields approximately 260,000 distinct CDR3 sequences; over 45% were counted once. The ten largest clones capture roughly an eighth of the sample.

This clonotype has more than one count but fewer than ten. This clone's antigen is unknown. No base-level quality is on record; no much larger clone is a single base apart. The sequence is built from TRBV30 and TRBJ2-3, with the D segment identity uncertain. The TCR originated in a man aged 18 to 35 with type 2 diabetes. Sequencing was done on a sample of peripheral blood mononuclear cells (PBMCs). The CDR3 protein is CAWSVLGDTQYF. The nucleotides read TGTGCCTGGAGTGTTCTGGGAGATACGCAGTATTTT.